This TCR beta chain was found in a study of T cells after yellow fever vaccination. Overall study context: The fractions with low cell numbers were processed using SMART-Seq v4 Ultra Low Input. General study findings and limits: Primary-vaccination clones mostly resurfaced post-booster (96% CD4, under 90% CD8). Researchers noted that a small share of clonotypes showed up in both CD4 and CD8 compartments.

MiXCR was run by TCRdb on the 5' RACE reads, yielding one entry per CDR3 protein. The table records 500,000 to 650,000 distinct CDR3 sequences, about 12% of them present only once. This clonotype was counted only a few times. Its antigen is as yet unknown. The germline V and J ends were trimmed by 1 base and 1 base, with 8 bases remaining between them. The CDR3 is made up of 14 amino acids. In germline, CDR1 is SGHTA, CDR2 FQGNSA. This sequence joins TRBV7-2 and TRBJ2-7; D ambiguous. The sequenced sample was PBMCs, obtained on the day of the yellow fever booster vaccination. This receptor was identified in a man aged 25-45 years who received the YFV17D yellow fever vaccine. The CDR3 nucleotides read TGTGCCAGCAGCTTAGGGTGGCAGTCCTACGAGCAGTACTTC. Amino acids: CASSLGWQSYEQYF.